The rows below give T cell receptor beta chains drawn from one sample of a study of cytomegalovirus exposure and HLA in healthy donors. The protocol was immunoSEQ multiplex PCR, while the TCRdb copy is restricted to in-frame clones and leaves out a portion. The sample records roughly 200,000 clones, over 65% being singletons. The sequencing input was PBMCs. The receptors originated from a man in his 60s in good health and CMV-seronegative. CDR3s include the opening cysteine and the closing phenylalanine or tryptophan. The D gene is left open where the match is weak. The size entry is marked missing in some rows and otherwise reads once, few, many or a size class.

TRBV19	.	.	TRBJ2-2	TGTGCCAGTAGGACAGCCTCGAACACCGGGGAGCTGTTTTTT	CASRTASNTGELFF
TRBV4-1	TRBD1	.	TRBJ1-1	TGCGCCAGCAGCCCTCAGGGGGCGGCGGGGCCTGACACTGAAGCTTTCTTT	CASSPQGAAGPDTEAFF
TRBV27	TRBD1	few	TRBJ2-1	TGTGCCAGCAGACTACAGGGGGCGTTCTACAATGAGCAGTTCTTC	CASRLQGAFYNEQFF
TRBV27	.	.	TRBJ2-6	TGTGCCAGCTCCCACCTGGGGGGGCTCAACGTCCTGACTTTC	CASSHLGGLNVLTF
TRBV6-5	.	.	TRBJ1-5	TGTGCCAGCAGTCGAGGCCCCAATCAGCCCCAGAATTTT	CASSRGPNQPQNF
TRBV9	.	.	TRBJ1-4	TGTGCCAGCAGCGTCGAGTCTACTGAGATTGAAAAACTGTTTTTT	CASSVESTEIEKLFF
TRBV5-4	TRBD2	.	TRBJ2-4	TGTGCCAGCAGCTTTAGCGGGAGCCGGGCCAAAAACATTCAGTACTTC	CASSFSGSRAKNIQYF
TRBV5-4	TRBD1	.	TRBJ2-3	TGTGCCAGCAGCGAGGCAGGGGGTTCCTTCGATACGCAGTATTTT	CASSEAGGSFDTQYF
TRBV11-3	TRBD2	once	TRBJ2-3	TGTGCCAGCAGCCAGGGGTTAGCGGGAGGCCACACAGATACGCAGTATTTT	CASSQGLAGGHTDTQYF
TRBV7-7	.	.	TRBJ2-5	TGTGCTAGCAGCCCGGACAGTCAAGAGACCCAGTACTTC	CASSPDSQETQYF
TRBV10-1	.	.	TRBJ2-3	TGCGCCAGCAGTCGTACAGGGAGCACAGATACGCAGTATTTT	CASSRTGSTDTQYF
TRBV21-1	.	few	TRBJ2-7	TGTGCCAGCAGGATGAGCGGGCGGACCTACGAGCAGTACTTC	CASRMSGRTYEQYF
TRBV5-4	TRBD2	once	TRBJ2-7	TGTGCCAGCAGCTCTCCGGGACTAGCGGGCTACGAGCAGTACTTC	CASSSPGLAGYEQYF
TRBV7-8	.	few	TRBJ2-1	TGTGCCAGCAGCTTCCAGGTCGGCTGGAATGAGCAGTTCTTC	CASSFQVGWNEQFF
TRBV18	.	.	TRBJ2-7	TGTGCCAGCTCCCCGGGTGCGGAGCCGACCTACGAGCAGTACTTC	CASSPGAEPTYEQYF
TRBV2	.	.	TRBJ1-2	TGTGCCAGCAGTCCGACGGACAGCCCGGTGCGTGGCTACACCTTC	CASSPTDSPVRGYTF
TRBV10-3	TRBD2	once	TRBJ2-1	TGTGCCATCAGTGATGTTATTCAGCGGGGGGCCTCCTACAATGAGCAGTTCTTC	CAISDVIQRGASYNEQFF
TRBV9	TRBD1	.	TRBJ1-1	TGTGCCAGCAGCGTAGGGCCAGGACAGGTGAACACTGAAGCTTTCTTT	CASSVGPGQVNTEAFF
TRBV6-6	TRBD2	.	TRBJ2-1	TGTGCCAGCAGTACGACTAGCGGGGGCAATGAGCAGTTCTTC	CASSTTSGGNEQFF